The clone carrying this TCR beta chain was seen only a few times. Its antigen remains unidentified. This record belongs to a study of T cells after yellow fever vaccination. Study-level points and caveats: In FACS-sorted repertoires, abundant clonotypes from the bulk population could appear as contaminants. Most clones from primary vaccination resurfaced after the booster (about 95% CD4, approximately 88% CD8). The CD4 compartment and the CD8 compartment contained a small share of clonotypes in common.

The CDR3 sequence is 16 residues long. The V gene end was trimmed by 8 bases and the J gene end by 6 bases; junction bases not matched to a gene: 8. The germline CDR1 and CDR2 sequences are MGHRA and YSYEKL. TCRdb re-called the 5' RACE reads with MiXCR, one entry per CDR3 protein. The sample has some 350,000 distinct CDR3 sequences; 4% are singletons. The sample was PBMCs, taken 5 days after the yellow fever booster vaccination. The V call is TRBV4-1, the J call TRBJ2-2; 14 nucleotides align to TRBD2. The TCR originated in a man aged 18-30 years who received the YFV17D yellow fever vaccine. CDR3 loop: CASRLMTSGGAGELFF. The CDR3 DNA reads as TGCGCCAGCCGGCTTATGACTAGCGGGGGGGCCGGGGAGCTGTTTTTT.